What follows is one TCR beta chain and its context. This sample was included in a study of blood T cell repertoires in COVID-19. Looking at the study overall: Whether acute or convalescent, the COVID-19 samples came from the United States, Italy and Spain. Sources were T cells, B-cell-depleted T cells, or PBMCs; the material itself was cDNA or gDNA.

The authors' processing: It was from reference gene primer amplification that nucleated cell counts were estimated. The protocol was immunoSEQ multiplex PCR, while the TCRdb copy is restricted to in-frame clones and leaves out a portion. D and trimming come from the DNA, and the V and J calls and clone size come from that table. The sample yields around 150,000 clones, more than 75% seen once. Germline loops: CDR1 SGHRS, CDR2 YFSETQ. V was pared by 5 bases and J by 1 base, with 12 bases between. CDR3 length: 15 amino acids. The sequenced sample consisted of peripheral blood. The clonotype was recovered from a man in his sixties with active or convalescent COVID-19. J is TRBJ2-2 and V is TRBV5-1; possibly TRBD1 for D (5 bases). CDR3 sequence (DNA): TGCGCCAGCAGGCCCGTAGGACAGAACACCGGGGAGCTGTTTTTT. It codes for CASRPVGQNTGELFF.